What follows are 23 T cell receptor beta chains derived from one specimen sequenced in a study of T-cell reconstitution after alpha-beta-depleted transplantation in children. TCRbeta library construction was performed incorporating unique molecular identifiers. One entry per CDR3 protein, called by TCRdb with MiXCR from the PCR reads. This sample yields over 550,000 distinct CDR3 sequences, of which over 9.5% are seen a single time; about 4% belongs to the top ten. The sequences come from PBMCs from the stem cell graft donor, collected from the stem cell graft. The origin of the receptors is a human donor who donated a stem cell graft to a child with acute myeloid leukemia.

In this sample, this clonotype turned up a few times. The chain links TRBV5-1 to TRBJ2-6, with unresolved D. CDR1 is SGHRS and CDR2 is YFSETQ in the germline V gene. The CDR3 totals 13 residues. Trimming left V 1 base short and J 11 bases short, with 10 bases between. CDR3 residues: CASSLSGVDVLTF. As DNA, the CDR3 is TGCGCCAGCAGCTTGTCTGGGGTCGACGTCCTGACTTTC.

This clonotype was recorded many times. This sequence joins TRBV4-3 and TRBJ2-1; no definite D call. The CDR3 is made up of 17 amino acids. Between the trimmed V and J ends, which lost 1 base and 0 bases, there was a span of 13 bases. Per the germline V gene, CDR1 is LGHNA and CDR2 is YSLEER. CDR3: CASSQATGPSSYNEQFF. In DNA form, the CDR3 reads TGCGCCAGCAGCCAAGCGACTGGCCCGAGCTCCTACAATGAGCAGTTCTTC.

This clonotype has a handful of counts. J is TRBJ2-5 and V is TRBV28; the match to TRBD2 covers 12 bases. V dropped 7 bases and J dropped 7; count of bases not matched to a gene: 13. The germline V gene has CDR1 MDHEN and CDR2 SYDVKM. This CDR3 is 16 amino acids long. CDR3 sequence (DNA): TGTGCCAGCACCCCCCCAAGACTAGCGGGAGAGGTGACCCAGTACTTC. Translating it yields CASTPPRLAGEVTQYF. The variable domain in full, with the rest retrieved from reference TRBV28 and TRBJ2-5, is DVKVTQSSRYLVKRTGEKVFLECVQDMDHENMFWYRQDPGLGLRLIYFSYDVKMKEKGDIPEGYSVSREKKERFSLILESASTNQTSMYLCASTPPRLAGEVTQYFGPGTRLLVL.

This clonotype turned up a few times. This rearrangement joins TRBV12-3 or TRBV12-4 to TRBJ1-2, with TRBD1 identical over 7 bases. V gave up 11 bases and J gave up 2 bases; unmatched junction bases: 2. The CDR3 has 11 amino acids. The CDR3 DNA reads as TGTGCCTCAGGGGGGAACTATGGCTACACCTTC. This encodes CASGGNYGYTF.

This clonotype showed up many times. The chain's CDR3 is CASTHGGSQNEAFF. The CDR3 DNA reads as TGTGCCAGCACCCACGGGGGTAGCCAGAATGAAGCTTTCTTT. This chain connects TRBV12-3 or TRBV12-4 to TRBJ1-1; the D gene is possibly TRBD1 (5 bases). This CDR3 has 14 amino acids. V was pared by 7 bases and J by 7 bases, with 19 bases between.

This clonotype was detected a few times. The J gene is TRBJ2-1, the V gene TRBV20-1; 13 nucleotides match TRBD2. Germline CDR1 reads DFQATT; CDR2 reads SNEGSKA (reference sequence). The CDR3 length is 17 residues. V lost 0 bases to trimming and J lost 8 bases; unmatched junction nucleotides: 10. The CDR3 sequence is CSARDGGLAGLDDEQFF. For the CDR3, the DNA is TGCAGTGCTAGAGATGGGGGACTAGCGGGACTCGACGATGAGCAGTTCTTC.

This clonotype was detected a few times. Here the CDR3 DNA reads TGCGCCAGCAGCCCTGGAGTCACCCAAGGCACAGATACGCAGTATTTT. It codes for CASSPGVTQGTDTQYF. The J gene is TRBJ2-3, the V gene TRBV5-1; D gene uncertain. V was shortened by 4 bases and J by 1 base, with 16 bases between the two germline ends. Germline lookup yields CDR1 SGHRS and CDR2 YFSETQ. The CDR3 spans 16 residues.

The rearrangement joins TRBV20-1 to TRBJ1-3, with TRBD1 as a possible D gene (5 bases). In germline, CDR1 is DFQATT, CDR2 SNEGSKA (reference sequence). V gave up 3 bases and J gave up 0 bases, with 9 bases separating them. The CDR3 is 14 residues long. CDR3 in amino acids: CSARGRHSGNTIYF. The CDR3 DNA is TGCAGTGCTAGGGGACGGCACTCTGGAAACACCATATATTTT.

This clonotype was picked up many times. This CDR3 is CASKESLGGNEKLFF. The CDR3 bases are TGTGCCAGCAAGGAATCGCTCGGGGGGAATGAAAAACTGTTTTTT. This chain joins TRBV6-1 and TRBJ1-4, with D perhaps TRBD1 (5 bases). The CDR3 spans 15 residues. The V gene's germline CDR1 is MNHNS and CDR2 SASEGT. Trimming removed 7 bases at V and 5 bases at J, with 17 bases between.

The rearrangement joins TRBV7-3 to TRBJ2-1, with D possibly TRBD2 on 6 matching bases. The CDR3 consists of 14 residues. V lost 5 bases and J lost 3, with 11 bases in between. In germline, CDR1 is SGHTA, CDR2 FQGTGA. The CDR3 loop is CASSTSGVYNEQFF. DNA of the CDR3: TGTGCCAGCAGCACCTCGGGGGTCTACAATGAGCAGTTCTTC. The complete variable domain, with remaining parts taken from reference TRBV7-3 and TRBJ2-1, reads GAGVSQTPSNKVTEKGKYVELRCDPISGHTALYWYRQSLGQGPEFLIYFQGTGAADDSGLPNDRFFAVRPEGSVSTLKIQRTERGDSAVYLCASSTSGVYNEQFFGPGTRLTVL.

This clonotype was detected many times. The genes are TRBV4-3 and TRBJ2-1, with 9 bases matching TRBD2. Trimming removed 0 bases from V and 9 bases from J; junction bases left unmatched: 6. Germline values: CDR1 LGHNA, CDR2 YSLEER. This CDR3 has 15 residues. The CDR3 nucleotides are TGCGCCAGCAGCCAAGATCTGCGGGAGGGCGGTGAGCAGTTCTTC. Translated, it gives CASSQDLREGGEQFF.

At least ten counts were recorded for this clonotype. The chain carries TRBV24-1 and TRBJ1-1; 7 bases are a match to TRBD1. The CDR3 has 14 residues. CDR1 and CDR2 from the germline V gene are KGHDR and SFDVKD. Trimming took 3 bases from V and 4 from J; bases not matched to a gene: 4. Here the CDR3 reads CATSDPRGSTEAFF. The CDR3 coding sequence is TGTGCCACCAGTGATCCCAGGGGGAGCACTGAAGCTTTCTTT.

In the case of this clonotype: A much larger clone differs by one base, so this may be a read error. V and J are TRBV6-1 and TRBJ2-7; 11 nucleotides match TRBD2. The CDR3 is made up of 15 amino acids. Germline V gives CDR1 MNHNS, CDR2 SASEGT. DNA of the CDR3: TGTGCCAGCAGCACGACTAGCGGGGCTTCCTACGAGCACTACTTC. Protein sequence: CASSTTSGASYEHYF.

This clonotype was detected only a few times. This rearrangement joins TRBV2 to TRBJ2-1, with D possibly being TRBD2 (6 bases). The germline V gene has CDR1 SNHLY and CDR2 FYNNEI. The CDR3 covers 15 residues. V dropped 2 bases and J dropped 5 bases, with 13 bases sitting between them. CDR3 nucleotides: TGTGCCAGCAGTGAAACGGCGGGAAGGAACAATGAGCAGTTCTTC. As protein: CASSETAGRNNEQFF.

CDR3 nucleotides: TGCGCCAGCAGCCCCTACGAGCGGCCCAAAACAGATACGCAGTATTTT. Protein sequence: CASSPYERPKTDTQYF. This rearrangement joins TRBV5-1 to TRBJ2-3, with D tentatively TRBD2 (5 bases). The germline CDR1 and CDR2 sequences are SGHRS and YFSETQ. The CDR3 covers 16 residues. Trimming took 4 bases from V and 3 from J, leaving 18 bases between them.

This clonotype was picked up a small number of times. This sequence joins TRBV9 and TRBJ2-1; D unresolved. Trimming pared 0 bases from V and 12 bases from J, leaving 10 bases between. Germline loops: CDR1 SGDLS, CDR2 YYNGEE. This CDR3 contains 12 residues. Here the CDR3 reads CASSVGVSPQFF. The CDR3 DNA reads TGTGCCAGCAGCGTAGGTGTGAGTCCGCAGTTCTTC.

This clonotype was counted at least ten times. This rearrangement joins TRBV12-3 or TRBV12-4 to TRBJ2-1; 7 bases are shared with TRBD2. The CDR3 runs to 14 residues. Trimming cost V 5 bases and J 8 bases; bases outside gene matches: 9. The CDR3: CASSGTTHVDEQFF. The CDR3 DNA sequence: TGTGCCAGCAGTGGGACTACGCACGTTGATGAGCAGTTCTTC.

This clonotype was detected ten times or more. CDR3 loop: CASTGLAGNNEQFF. In DNA, the CDR3 is TGCGCCAGCACCGGACTAGCGGGGAACAATGAGCAGTTCTTC. The chain couples TRBV5-1 to TRBJ2-1, with 12 bases that match TRBD2. Germline lookup yields CDR1 SGHRS and CDR2 YFSETQ. V shed 6 bases and J 5 bases; nucleotides not matched to a gene: 3. The CDR3 extends over 14 amino acids.

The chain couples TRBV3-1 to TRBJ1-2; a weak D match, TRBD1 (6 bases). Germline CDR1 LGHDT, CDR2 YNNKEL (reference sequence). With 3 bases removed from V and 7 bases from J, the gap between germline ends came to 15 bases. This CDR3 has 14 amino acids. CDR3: CASSQAQGAGGYTF. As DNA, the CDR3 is TGTGCCAGCAGCCAGGCACAGGGCGCGGGTGGCTACACCTTC.

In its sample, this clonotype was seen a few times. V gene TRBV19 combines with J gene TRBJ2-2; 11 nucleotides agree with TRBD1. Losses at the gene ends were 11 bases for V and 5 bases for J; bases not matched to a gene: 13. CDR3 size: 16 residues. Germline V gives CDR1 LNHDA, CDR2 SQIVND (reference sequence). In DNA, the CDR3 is TGTGCCGTCACCGGGACAGGGGGTTCCTTGACCGGGGAGCTGTTTTTT. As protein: CAVTGTGGSLTGELFF. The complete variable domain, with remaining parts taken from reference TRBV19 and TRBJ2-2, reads DGGITQSPKYLFRKEGQNVTLSCEQNLNHDAMYWYRQDPGQGLRLIYYSQIVNDFQKGDIAEGYSVSREKKESFPLTVTSAQKNPTAFYLCAVTGTGGSLTGELFFGEGSRLTVL.

The CDR3 region is CCAREGWRLAGVYEQYF. DNA of the CDR3: TGCTGCGCTAGAGAGGGGTGGAGACTAGCGGGAGTCTACGAGCAGTACTTC. The V gene is TRBV20-1, the J gene TRBJ2-7, with 12 bases lining up with TRBD2. The germline V gene has CDR1 DFQATT and CDR2 SNEGSKA (reference sequence). This CDR3 comprises 17 residues.

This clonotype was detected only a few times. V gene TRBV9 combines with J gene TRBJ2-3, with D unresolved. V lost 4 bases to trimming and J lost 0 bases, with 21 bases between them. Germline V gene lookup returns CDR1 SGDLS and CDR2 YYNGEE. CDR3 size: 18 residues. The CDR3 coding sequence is TGTGCCAGCAGCCCCCCCCTGAGTTACGGGTCTAGCACAGATACGCAGTATTTT. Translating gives CASSPPLSYGSSTDTQYF.

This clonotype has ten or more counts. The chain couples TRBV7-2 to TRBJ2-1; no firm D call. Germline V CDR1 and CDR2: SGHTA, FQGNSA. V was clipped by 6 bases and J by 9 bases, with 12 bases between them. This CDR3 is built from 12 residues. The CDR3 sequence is CASSPESVEQFF. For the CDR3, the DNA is TGTGCCAGCAGTCCGGAGTCTGTTGAGCAGTTCTTC.